This is a list of T cell receptor beta chains from one sample in a study of graft-versus-host responses after intestinal transplantation. The assay was immunoSEQ multiplex PCR, and TCRdb's table has in-frame clones only and misses some. The top ten clones hold roughly 0.17% of a sample with fewer than 90,000 clones, about 95% of them seen once. These receptors have no identified antigens. The material sequenced was unstimulated CD4+ T cells sorted from spleen or lymph node cells, taken before transplant. The receptors here all came from a human donor who was the organ donor for an intestinal transplant. Both conserved end residues are part of each CDR3. D genes are given only for firm matches. The listing skips clone size in some rows; elsewhere it reads once, few, many or a size class.

V: TRBV7-2; D: TRBD2; J: TRBJ2-1; size: -; CDR3: CASYSGLAGGNEQFF; DNA: TGTGCCAGCTACAGCGGACTAGCGGGGGGGAATGAGCAGTTCTTC
V: TRBV7-2; D: TRBD2; J: TRBJ2-3; size: -; CDR3: CASSPNLSGGADTQYF; DNA: TGTGCCAGCAGCCCCAACCTTAGCGGGGGGGCAGATACGCAGTATTTT
V: TRBV28; D: -; J: TRBJ2-7; size: -; CDR3: CASSPGLLYEQYF; DNA: TGTGCCAGCAGTCCGGGACTCCTCTACGAGCAGTACTTC
V: TRBV5-1; D: TRBD1; J: TRBJ1-2; size: -; CDR3: CASSKQPGQGEGYTF; DNA: TGCGCCAGCAGCAAACAACCGGGACAGGGGGAAGGCTACACCTTC
V: TRBV6-5; D: TRBD1; J: TRBJ2-1; size: once; CDR3: CASSYSRQGHEQFF; DNA: TGTGCCAGCAGTTACTCTCGACAGGGACATGAGCAGTTCTTC
V: TRBV7-9; D: -; J: TRBJ1-6; size: few; CDR3: CASSFVGGPLHF; DNA: TGTGCCAGCAGCTTTGTCGGGGGACCCCTCCACTTT
V: TRBV27; D: -; J: TRBJ2-6; size: -; CDR3: CASRFQPGATSNGANVLTF; DNA: TGTGCCAGCAGATTTCAACCGGGGGCCACCTCCAATGGGGCCAACGTCCTGACTTTC
V: TRBV2; D: -; J: TRBJ1-5; size: -; CDR3: CASSVIMGAYQPQHF; DNA: TGTGCCAGCAGTGTGATTATGGGGGCCTATCAGCCCCAGCATTTT
V: TRBV19; D: -; J: TRBJ2-5; size: -; CDR3: CASSDPGPPSPETQYF; DNA: TGTGCCAGTAGCGACCCGGGACCCCCGTCCCCAGAGACCCAGTACTTC
V: TRBV28; D: -; J: TRBJ2-7; size: -; CDR3: CASSPGALRTYEQYF; DNA: TGTGCCAGCAGCCCAGGGGCCCTGAGAACCTACGAGCAGTACTTC
V: TRBV28; D: -; J: TRBJ1-1; size: -; CDR3: CASSVPSQGNTEAFF; DNA: TGTGCCAGCAGTGTTCCCTCCCAGGGCAACACTGAAGCTTTCTTT